These T cell receptor beta chains were read from a single sample in a study of cytomegalovirus exposure and HLA in healthy donors. Using immunoSEQ multiplex PCR, the repertoire was profiled, and TCRdb retains in-frame clones only, with some absent. The table has about 76,000 clones, approximately 93% seen once. Sequencing was performed on PBMCs. These receptors were obtained from a man in his late teens or twenties in good health and CMV-seropositive. Both conserved end residues are part of each CDR3. Fields, in order: V gene, D gene, J gene, clone size, CDR3 DNA, CDR3 protein. A D gene is named only where the DNA matches it firmly. Clone sizes are given selectively: once, few, many, or a class where the clone is expanded.

TRBV9,TRBD1,TRBJ1-2,NA,TGTGCCAGCAGCGTGGAGGGGGCCGCAGATGGCTACACCTTC,CASSVEGAADGYTF
TRBV19,TRBD1,TRBJ2-5,NA,TGTGCCAGTAGTATGCGAGGATTGGGACAGCAAGAGACCCAGTACTTC,CASSMRGLGQQETQYF
TRBV10-3,NA,TRBJ2-3,NA,TGTGCCATCAGTCCTCCCAGGGACTCAGGCGTGACGCAGTATTTT,CAISPPRDSGVTQYF
TRBV6-6,NA,TRBJ2-3,NA,TGTGCCAGCGGCAACAGGGACACAGATACGCAGTATTTT,CASGNRDTDTQYF
TRBV11-3,NA,TRBJ2-5,NA,TGTGCCAGCAGCTGGAGGGGGCGGGCCAAGACCCAGTACTTC,CASSWRGRAKTQYF
TRBV5-5,NA,TRBJ2-1,NA,TGTGCCAGCAGCTTCGAGACGGAGCCCTACAATGAGCAGTTCTTC,CASSFETEPYNEQFF
TRBV21-1,NA,TRBJ2-5,few,TGTGCCAGCAGCAAAGCGAGGGAGACCCAGTACTTC,CASSKARETQYF
TRBV28,TRBD1,TRBJ2-5,NA,TGTGCCAGCAGTGCCAAGACAGGGGGTAGGCAAGAGACCCAGTACTTC,CASSAKTGGRQETQYF
TRBV2,NA,TRBJ2-2,NA,TGTGCCAGCAGGGTAGGGGGAAACACCGGGGAGCTGTTTTTT,CASRVGGNTGELFF
TRBV28,NA,TRBJ2-7,NA,TGTGCCAGCAGTTTAACCCTAGACGACGAGCAGTACTTC,CASSLTLDDEQYF
TRBV4-1,TRBD2,TRBJ2-1,few,TGCGCCAGCAGCCAGATTATTAAAATGACGGGCGGGAGGTCGGACAATGAGCAGTTCTTC,CASSQIIKMTGGRSDNEQFF
TRBV4-1,TRBD1,TRBJ2-7,NA,TGCGCCAGCAGCCAGTCGACAGGGTATGCCTACGAGCAGTACTTC,CASSQSTGYAYEQYF
TRBV9,TRBD2,TRBJ2-7,NA,TGTGCCAGCAGCCCCTCCGCCAGGACTAGCTCCTACGAGCAGTACTTC,CASSPSARTSSYEQYF
TRBV28,TRBD2,TRBJ2-1,NA,TGTGCCAGCAGCTCCAGCGGGACGAGCTCCTACAATGAGCAGTTCTTC,CASSSSGTSSYNEQFF
TRBV5-1,TRBD1,TRBJ1-2,NA,TGCGCCAGCAGCCCGGACGGACAGGGTAACTATGGCTACACCTTC,CASSPDGQGNYGYTF
TRBV7-8,NA,TRBJ2-1,NA,TGTGCCAGCAGCCCAACGCGGGTCCCCTACAATGAGCAGTTCTTC,CASSPTRVPYNEQFF
TRBV5-1,TRBD2,TRBJ2-1,NA,TGCGCCAGCAGCCTAAGTGGGACTAGCGGGAGCGATGAGCAGTTCTTC,CASSLSGTSGSDEQFF
TRBV9,TRBD1,TRBJ2-7,NA,TGTGCCAGCAGCGGGCAGGGGGACTACGAGCAGTACTTC,CASSGQGDYEQYF
TRBV28,NA,TRBJ1-2,NA,TGTGCCAGCAGTTCCCTCCATGGCTACACCTTC,CASSSLHGYTF
TRBV6-4,NA,TRBJ2-2,NA,TGTGCCAGCAGTGATTCCCATACAGGTGGCCGAACCGGGGAGCTGTTTTTT,CASSDSHTGGRTGELFF
TRBV9,NA,TRBJ1-4,NA,TGTGCCAGCAGCTCCAGACGGGAGGGTGAAAAACTGTTTTTT,CASSSRREGEKLFF
TRBV6-1,NA,TRBJ2-3,NA,TGTGCCAGCAGTGACGGCCAGGGTGTCACAGATACGCAGTATTTT,CASSDGQGVTDTQYF
TRBV28,TRBD1,TRBJ2-1,NA,TGTGCCAGCACTCCCTTTAGGGGACAGATATACAATGAGCAGTTCTTC,CASTPFRGQIYNEQFF
TRBV10-3,TRBD2,TRBJ2-7,NA,TGTGCCATCAGTGAGTCGGGACTAGCGGCCCTGAAAAACGAGCAGTACTTC,CAISESGLAALKNEQYF
TRBV6-5,NA,TRBJ1-5,NA,TGTGCCAGCAGTGAGGACAGTAGCAATCAGCCCCAGCATTTT,CASSEDSSNQPQHF
TRBV7-9,TRBD2,TRBJ2-1,NA,TGTGCCAGCAGCTTAGGTACTAGCGGACACAATGAGCAGTTCTTC,CASSLGTSGHNEQFF
TRBV5-6,NA,TRBJ2-4,NA,TGTGCCAGCAGCTTTGGGCCTAAAAACATTCAGTACTTC,CASSFGPKNIQYF
TRBV5-1,NA,TRBJ1-1,NA,TGCGCCAGCAGCGCCCCCCCACGACAGTCTGAAGCTTTCTTT,CASSAPPRQSEAFF
TRBV10-3,TRBD1,TRBJ2-6,NA,TGTGCCATCAGCCACAGGGGGCTTGGGGCCAACGTCCTGACTTTC,CAISHRGLGANVLTF
TRBV19,TRBD1,TRBJ2-1,NA,TGTGCCAGTAGTATAATGACCGGGACAGGGGGCTACAATGAGCAGTTCTTC,CASSIMTGTGGYNEQFF
TRBV19,NA,TRBJ2-7,NA,TGTGCCAGTAGTGCCATGATCAGCTACGAGCAGTACTTC,CASSAMISYEQYF
TRBV10-3,NA,TRBJ2-7,NA,TGTGCCATCAGTGAGAGGGGGGAGCAGTACTTC,CAISERGEQYF
TRBV2,NA,TRBJ2-1,NA,TGTGCCAGCAGTGAATTACCCTCAGGTTACAATGAGCAGTTCTTC,CASSELPSGYNEQFF
TRBV19,NA,TRBJ1-2,NA,TGTGCCAGTAGTTCGGGGCAGGGAGGGTTCTATGGCTACACCTTC,CASSSGQGGFYGYTF
TRBV6-1,NA,TRBJ2-7,NA,TGTGCCAGCAGTGAAGTATGGCTGTCCTACGAGCAGTACTTC,CASSEVWLSYEQYF
TRBV27,TRBD1,TRBJ1-1,NA,TGTGCCAGCAGTCACAGATGGACAGGGGAGCTACCTTTGAACACTGAAGCTTTCTTT,CASSHRWTGELPLNTEAFF
TRBV6-6,NA,TRBJ1-4,NA,TGTGCCAGCAGGGCGGGGGGTGATGAAAAACTGTTTTTT,CASRAGGDEKLFF
TRBV7-7,NA,TRBJ2-3,NA,TGTGCTAGCAGCAGTCGGGGGAGCACAGATACGCAGTATTTT,CASSSRGSTDTQYF
TRBV11-1,NA,TRBJ2-7,NA,TGTGCCAGCAGCAAAGCGGGACAGGATGGGCACTACGAGCAGTACTTC,CASSKAGQDGHYEQYF
TRBV10-3,TRBD2,TRBJ2-1,NA,TGTGCCATCAGTGGAATAGCGGGAGCCCGTTACAATGAGCAGTTCTTC,CAISGIAGARYNEQFF
TRBV28,TRBD1,TRBJ1-2,NA,TGTGCCATAGAACGGGACAGGGTGTCCACCTTC,CAIERDRVSTF
TRBV4-2,TRBD2,TRBJ2-1,NA,TGTGCCAGCAGCCCGCTAGCGGGAGTCTATGAGCAGTTCTTC,CASSPLAGVYEQFF
TRBV2,NA,TRBJ1-2,NA,TGTGCCAGCAGTGAAATGGGGACTCGACCCCTTGGCTACACCTTC,CASSEMGTRPLGYTF
TRBV28,NA,TRBJ1-2,NA,TGTGCCATCTTCACCTCCGGGACTAACTATGGCTACACCTTC,CAIFTSGTNYGYTF
TRBV10-3,TRBD2,TRBJ2-3,NA,TGTGCCATCAGTGGGACTAGCGGAGCCACAGATACGCAGTATTTT,CAISGTSGATDTQYF
TRBV2,TRBD2,TRBJ2-2,NA,TGTGCCAGCAGTGGGACTAGCACCGGGGAGCTGTTTTTT,CASSGTSTGELFF
TRBV9,NA,TRBJ2-4,NA,TGTGCCAGCAGCGTAGACGGAGCCAAAAACATTCAGTACTTC,CASSVDGAKNIQYF
TRBV30,NA,TRBJ1-1,NA,TGTGCCTGGAGTATAAGGACATTTTGGTCGGCTTTCTTT,CAWSIRTFWSAFF